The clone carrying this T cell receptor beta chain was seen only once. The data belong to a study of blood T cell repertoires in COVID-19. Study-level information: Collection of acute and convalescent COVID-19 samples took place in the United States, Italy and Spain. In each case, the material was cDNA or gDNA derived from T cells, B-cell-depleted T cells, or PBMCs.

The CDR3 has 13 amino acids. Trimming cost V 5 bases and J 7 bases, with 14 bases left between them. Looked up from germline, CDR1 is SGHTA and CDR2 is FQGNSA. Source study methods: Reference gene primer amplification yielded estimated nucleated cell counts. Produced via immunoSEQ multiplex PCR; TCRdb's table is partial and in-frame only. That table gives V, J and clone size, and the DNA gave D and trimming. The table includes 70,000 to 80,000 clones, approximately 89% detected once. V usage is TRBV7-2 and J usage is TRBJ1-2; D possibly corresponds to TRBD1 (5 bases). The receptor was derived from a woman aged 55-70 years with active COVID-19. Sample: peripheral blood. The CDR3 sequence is CASSPQGMSGYTF. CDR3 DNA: TGTGCCAGCAGCCCGCAGGGAATGAGTGGCTACACCTTC. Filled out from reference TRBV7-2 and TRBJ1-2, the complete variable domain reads GAGVSQSPSNKVTEKGKDVELRCDPISGHTALYWYRQSLGQGLEFLIYFQGNSAPDKSGLPSDRFSAERTGGSVSTLTIQRTQQEDSAVYLCASSPQGMSGYTFGSGTRLTVV.